This T cell receptor (beta chain) was sequenced for a study of OX40 agonist ivuxolimab in advanced cancers. Broadly, across the study: Ivuxolimab was a fully human IgG2 agonistic monoclonal antibody targeting the costimulatory receptor OX40 (CD134). Patients were allowed to have had prior anti-PD-1, anti-PD-L1 or anti-CTLA-4 therapy, and 40% of the dose-escalation patients had been treated with checkpoint inhibitors. The point of sequencing TCRbeta in the periphery was to test whether ivuxolimab changed TCR sequence diversity and drove clonal T-cell expansion. The monotherapy dose-escalation portion (N = 52 patients) of the phase I ivuxolimab trial is reported in the paper. Among the roughly 52 dose-escalation patients, about 19 had hepatocellular carcinoma, approximately 15 melanoma, 9 renal cell carcinoma and 9 head and neck cancer. In the dose-escalation cohort, over 65% of patients were male, and the mean age was approximately 60 years, with a range of about 20 to 79. Intravenous ivuxolimab was administered to patients every 2 weeks at six dose levels: 0.01, 0.1, 0.3, 1.5, 3 and 10 mg/kg. Partial responses occurred in three dose-escalation patients, of whom one had hepatocellular carcinoma and two had cutaneous melanoma. General conclusions and limits of the study: In the 0.1-3.0 mg/kg groups, partial responders had among the lowest normalized peripheral clonal expansion, particularly in CD8+ T cells. On average, CD8+ T cells showed more expanded clones than CD4+ T cells after ivuxolimab. Low levels of normalized T-cell clonal expansion were also seen in some patients who did not respond. At doses of 0.1 to 3.0 mg/kg, clonal expansion of both CD4+ and CD8+ T cells in blood was seen between baseline and week 6. Which antigens the clonally expanded peripheral T cells were specific for was not determined.

Genomic DNA was isolated from the sorted cells so that the TCRbeta CDR3 region could be sequenced. TCRbeta CDR3 regions were sequenced using the immunoSEQ Assay. Here the immuneACCESS table is served through TCRdb, limited to in-frame sequences with V and J called. Missing clones are a known gap in these copies; in checked studies unresolved V genes cover under half, and the rest lacks a known reason. For this sample the table gives tens of thousands of clones, of which 70% to 90% were detected only once. The top ten hold 0.25% to 0.3% of the sample. The trial excluded patients who had a history of autoimmune disease or who were on systemic immunosuppression. In every dose cohort, peripheral blood was drawn for TCR sequencing at baseline, cycle 4 day 1, and cycle 7 day 1. Samples were obtained from an open-label, multicenter, first-in-human phase I dose-escalation trial of ivuxolimab. Adults with locally advanced or metastatic melanoma, renal cell carcinoma, hepatocellular carcinoma or head and neck squamous cell carcinoma were enrolled in the trial. CD4+ and CD8+ T cells were sorted separately from peripheral blood before TCR sequencing.

To note about this clone: Its antigen specificity is not known. No clone much larger than this one lies a single base away; base qualities are absent.

The CDR3 numbers 15 residues from cysteine through phenylalanine. Only CDR3 DNA remains: 45 bases, in frame from the first base. Sequences SGHVS (CDR1) and FQNEAQ (CDR2) are obtained from the germline V gene. Trimming removed 7 bases from V and 6 bases from J; the gene matches leave 14 bases unexplained. In this chain, TRBV7-8 is recombined with TRBJ2-7; 8 nucleotides in the junction match TRBD2. This sequence was found in an adult with an advanced solid tumor such as melanoma, head and neck, liver or kidney cancer. The input for sequencing was CD4+ or CD8+ T cells sorted from blood, taken in a trial of the OX40 agonist ivuxolimab. The nucleotide sequence is TGTGCCAGCATCTCCTTCGGACTAGCCGTTACCGAGCAGTACTTC. Translated, it gives CASISFGLAVTEQYF.